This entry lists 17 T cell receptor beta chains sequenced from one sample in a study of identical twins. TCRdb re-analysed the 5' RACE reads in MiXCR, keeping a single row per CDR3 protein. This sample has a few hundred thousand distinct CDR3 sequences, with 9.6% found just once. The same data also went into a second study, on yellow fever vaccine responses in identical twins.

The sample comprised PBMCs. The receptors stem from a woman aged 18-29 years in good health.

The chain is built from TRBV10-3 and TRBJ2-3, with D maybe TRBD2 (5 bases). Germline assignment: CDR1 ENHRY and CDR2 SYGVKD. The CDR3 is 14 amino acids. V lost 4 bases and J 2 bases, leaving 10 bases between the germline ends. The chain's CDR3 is CAISGGLTTDTQYF. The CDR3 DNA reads TGTGCCATCAGTGGAGGACTGACCACAGATACGCAGTATTTT.

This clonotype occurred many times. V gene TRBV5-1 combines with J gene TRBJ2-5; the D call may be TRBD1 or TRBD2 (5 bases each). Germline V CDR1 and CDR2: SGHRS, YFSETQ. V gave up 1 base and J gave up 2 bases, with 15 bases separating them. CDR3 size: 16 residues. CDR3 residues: CASSLMGVRGQETQYF. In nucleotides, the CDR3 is TGCGCCAGCAGCTTGATGGGGGTCCGTGGACAAGAGACCCAGTACTTC.

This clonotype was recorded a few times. The CDR3 DNA reads TGTGCCAGCTCACCTCGTAACAGGGGTTGGACTGAAGCTTTCTTT. Protein product: CASSPRNRGWTEAFF. The chain has TRBV18 and TRBJ1-1, with 7 bases identical to TRBD1. V lost 3 bases to trimming and J lost 5 bases; unmatched junction nucleotides: 9. Germline loops: CDR1 KGHSH, CDR2 LQKENI. The CDR3 is 15 residues long.

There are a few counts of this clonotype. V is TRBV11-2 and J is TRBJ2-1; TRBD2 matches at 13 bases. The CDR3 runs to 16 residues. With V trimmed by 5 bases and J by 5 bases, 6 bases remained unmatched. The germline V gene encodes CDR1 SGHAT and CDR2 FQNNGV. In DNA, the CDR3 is TGTGCCAGCAGCCCCCCGGGACTAGCGGGAAACAATGAGCAGTTCTTC. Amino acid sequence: CASSPPGLAGNNEQFF.

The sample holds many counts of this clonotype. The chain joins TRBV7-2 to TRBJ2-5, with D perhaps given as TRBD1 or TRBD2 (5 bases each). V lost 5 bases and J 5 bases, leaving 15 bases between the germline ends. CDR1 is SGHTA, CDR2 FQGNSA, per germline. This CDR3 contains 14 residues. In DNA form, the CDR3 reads TGTGCCAGCAGCGGCCCCAGGGAGAGGGAGACCCAGTACTTC. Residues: CASSGPRERETQYF.

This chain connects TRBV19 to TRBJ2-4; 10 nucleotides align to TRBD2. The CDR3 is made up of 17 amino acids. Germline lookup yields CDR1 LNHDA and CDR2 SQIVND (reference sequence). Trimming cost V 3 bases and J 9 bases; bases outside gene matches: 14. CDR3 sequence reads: CASSITVAGGSTAIQYF. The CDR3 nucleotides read TGTGCCAGTAGTATTACGGTAGCGGGGGGCTCAACGGCCATTCAGTACTTC.

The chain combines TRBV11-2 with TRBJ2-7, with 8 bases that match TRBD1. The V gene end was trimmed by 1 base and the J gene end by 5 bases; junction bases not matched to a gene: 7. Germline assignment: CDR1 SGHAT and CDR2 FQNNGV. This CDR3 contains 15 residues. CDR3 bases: TGTGCCAGCAGCTTAGGGAGGACAGGGATCGACGAGCAGTACTTC. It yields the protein CASSLGRTGIDEQYF.

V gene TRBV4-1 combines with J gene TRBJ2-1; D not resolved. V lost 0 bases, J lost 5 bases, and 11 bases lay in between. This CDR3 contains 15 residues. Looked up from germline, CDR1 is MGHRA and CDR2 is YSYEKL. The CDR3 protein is CASSQDPGSNNEQFF. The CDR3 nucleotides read TGCGCCAGCAGCCAAGATCCGGGTTCCAACAATGAGCAGTTCTTC.

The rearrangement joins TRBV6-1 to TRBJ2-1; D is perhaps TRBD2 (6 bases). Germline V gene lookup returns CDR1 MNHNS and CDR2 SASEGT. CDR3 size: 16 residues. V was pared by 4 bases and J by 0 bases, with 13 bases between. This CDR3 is CASSGLRGSSYNEQFF. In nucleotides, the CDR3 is TGTGCCAGCAGTGGGTTGCGGGGTAGCTCCTACAATGAGCAGTTCTTC.

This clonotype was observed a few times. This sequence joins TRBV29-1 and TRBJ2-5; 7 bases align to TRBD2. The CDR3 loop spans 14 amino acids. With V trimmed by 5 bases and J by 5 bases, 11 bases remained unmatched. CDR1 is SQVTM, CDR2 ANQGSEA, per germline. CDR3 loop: CSVLGGGSTETQYF. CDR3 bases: TGCAGCGTTCTTGGGGGGGGGTCTACGGAGACCCAGTACTTC.

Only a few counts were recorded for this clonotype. CDR3 in DNA: TGTGCCAGCAGCAACCTAGACAGGGGGCGAACCGGGGAGCTGTTTTTT. The encoded protein is CASSNLDRGRTGELFF. J is TRBJ2-2 and V is TRBV6-1, with 10 nucleotides matching TRBD1. The CDR3 runs to 16 residues. The junction had 9 bases not matched to a gene; V was cut back by 6 bases and J by 5 bases. The V gene's germline CDR1 is MNHNS and CDR2 SASEGT.

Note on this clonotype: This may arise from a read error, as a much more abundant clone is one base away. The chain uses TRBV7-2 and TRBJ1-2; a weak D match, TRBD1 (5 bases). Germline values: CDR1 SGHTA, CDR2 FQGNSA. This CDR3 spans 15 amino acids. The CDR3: CSSSSHGAKGYGYTF. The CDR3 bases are TGTTCCAGCAGCTCCCACGGGGCCAAGGGCTATGGCTACACCTTC.

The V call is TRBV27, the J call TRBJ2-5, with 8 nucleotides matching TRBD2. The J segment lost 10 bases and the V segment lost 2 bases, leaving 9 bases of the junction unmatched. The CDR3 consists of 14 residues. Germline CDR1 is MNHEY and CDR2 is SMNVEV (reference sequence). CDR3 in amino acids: CASSLDPAGEFQYF. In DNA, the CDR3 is TGTGCCAGCAGTTTAGATCCAGCGGGAGAGTTCCAGTACTTC.

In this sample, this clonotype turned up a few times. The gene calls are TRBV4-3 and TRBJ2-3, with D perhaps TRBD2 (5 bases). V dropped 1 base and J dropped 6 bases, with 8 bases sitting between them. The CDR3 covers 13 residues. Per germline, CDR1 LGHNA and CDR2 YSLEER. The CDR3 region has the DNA TGCGCCAGCAGCCAAGCGGCGGGCGATACGCAGTATTTT. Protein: CASSQAAGDTQYF.

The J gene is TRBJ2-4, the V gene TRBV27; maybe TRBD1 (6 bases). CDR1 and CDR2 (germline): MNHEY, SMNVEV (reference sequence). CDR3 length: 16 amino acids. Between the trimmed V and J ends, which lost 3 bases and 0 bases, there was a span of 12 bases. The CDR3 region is CASSFDRSLAKNIQYF. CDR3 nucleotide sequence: TGTGCCAGCAGTTTCGACAGGAGTCTAGCCAAAAACATTCAGTACTTC.

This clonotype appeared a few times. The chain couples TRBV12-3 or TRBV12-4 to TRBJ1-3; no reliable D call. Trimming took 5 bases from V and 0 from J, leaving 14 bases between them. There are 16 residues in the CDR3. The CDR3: CASSPNTDYSGNTIYF. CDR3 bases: TGTGCCAGCAGTCCAAATACAGACTACTCTGGAAACACCATATATTTT.

This CDR3 is CASTGHDEQFF. DNA of the CDR3: TGTGCCAGTACAGGGCACGATGAGCAGTTCTTC. The chain combines TRBV19 with TRBJ2-1; possible D gene TRBD1, 5 bases. The germline CDR1 and CDR2 sequences are LNHDA and SQIVND (reference sequence). The CDR3 is made up of 11 amino acids. Between the trimmed V and J ends, which lost 7 bases and 8 bases, there was a span of 9 bases.